This TCR beta chain was captured in a study of blood T cell repertoires in COVID-19. At the level of the study: The samples span acute and convalescent COVID-19 from the United States, Italy and Spain. PBMCs, B-cell-depleted T cells, or T cells were the source of the cDNA or gDNA that made up the material.

CDR1 is SGHDN, CDR2 FVKESK, per germline. This CDR3 region has 14 residues. The germline V and J ends were trimmed by 2 bases and 3 bases, with 10 bases remaining between them. Original data processing: For nucleated cells, counts were estimated from reference gene primer amplification. Libraries were prepared by immunoSEQ multiplex PCR; TCRdb keeps only in-frame clonotypes and omits some of them. The DNA gave D and trimming, while V, J and clone size come from that table. The data contain 100,000 to 150,000 clones, 86% of them singletons. What was sequenced was peripheral blood. This clonotype originated in a human donor in a cohort sampled during active COVID-19. This rearrangement joins TRBV14 to TRBJ1-1; D unclear. Written as DNA, the CDR3 is TGTGCCAGCAGCCAAATGACATGGGACACTGAAGCTTTCTTT. Residues: CASSQMTWDTEAFF.